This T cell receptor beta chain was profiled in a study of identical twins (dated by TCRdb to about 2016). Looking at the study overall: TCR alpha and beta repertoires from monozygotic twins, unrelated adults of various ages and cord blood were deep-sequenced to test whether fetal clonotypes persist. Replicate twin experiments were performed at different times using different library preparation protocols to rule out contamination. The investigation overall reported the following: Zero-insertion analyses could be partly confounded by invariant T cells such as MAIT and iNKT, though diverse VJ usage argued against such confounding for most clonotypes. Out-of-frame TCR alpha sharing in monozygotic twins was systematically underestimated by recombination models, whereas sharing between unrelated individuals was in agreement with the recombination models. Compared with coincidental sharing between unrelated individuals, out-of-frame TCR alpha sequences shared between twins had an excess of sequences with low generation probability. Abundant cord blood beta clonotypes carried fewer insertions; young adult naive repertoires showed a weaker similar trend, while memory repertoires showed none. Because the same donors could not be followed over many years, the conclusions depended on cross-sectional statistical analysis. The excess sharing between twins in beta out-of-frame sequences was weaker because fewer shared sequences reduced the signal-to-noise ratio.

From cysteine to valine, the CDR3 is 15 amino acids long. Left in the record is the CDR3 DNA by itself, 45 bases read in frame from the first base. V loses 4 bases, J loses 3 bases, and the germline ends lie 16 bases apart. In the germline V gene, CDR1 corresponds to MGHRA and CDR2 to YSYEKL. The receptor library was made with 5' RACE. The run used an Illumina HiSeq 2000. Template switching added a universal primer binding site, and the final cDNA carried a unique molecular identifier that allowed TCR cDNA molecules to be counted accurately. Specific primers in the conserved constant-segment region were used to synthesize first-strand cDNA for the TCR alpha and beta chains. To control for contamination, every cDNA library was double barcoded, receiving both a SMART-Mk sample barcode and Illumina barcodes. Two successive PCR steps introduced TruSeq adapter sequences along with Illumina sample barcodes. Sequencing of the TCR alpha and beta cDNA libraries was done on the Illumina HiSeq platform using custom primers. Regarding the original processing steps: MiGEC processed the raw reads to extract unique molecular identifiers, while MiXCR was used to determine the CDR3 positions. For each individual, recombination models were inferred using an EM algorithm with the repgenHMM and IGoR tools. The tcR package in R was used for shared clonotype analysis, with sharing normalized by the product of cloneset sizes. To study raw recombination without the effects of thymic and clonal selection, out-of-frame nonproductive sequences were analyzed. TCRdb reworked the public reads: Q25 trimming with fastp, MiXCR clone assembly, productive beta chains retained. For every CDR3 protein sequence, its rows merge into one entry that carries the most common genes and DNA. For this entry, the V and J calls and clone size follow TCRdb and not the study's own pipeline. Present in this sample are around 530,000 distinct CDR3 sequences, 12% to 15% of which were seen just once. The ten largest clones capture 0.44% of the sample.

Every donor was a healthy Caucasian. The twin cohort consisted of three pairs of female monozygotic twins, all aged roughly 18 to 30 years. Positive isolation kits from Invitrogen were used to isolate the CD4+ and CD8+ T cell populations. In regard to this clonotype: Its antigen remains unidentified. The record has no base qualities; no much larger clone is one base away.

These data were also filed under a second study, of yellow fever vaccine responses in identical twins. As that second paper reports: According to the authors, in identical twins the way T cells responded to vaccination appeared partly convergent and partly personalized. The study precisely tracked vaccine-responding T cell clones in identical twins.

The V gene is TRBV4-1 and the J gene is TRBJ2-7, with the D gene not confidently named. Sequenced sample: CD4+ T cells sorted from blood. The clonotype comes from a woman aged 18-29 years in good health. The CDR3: CASSPASGDRYEQYV. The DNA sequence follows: TGCGCCAGCAGCCCGGCTAGTGGCGATCGCTACGAGCAGTACGTC.